These T cell receptor beta chains were read from a single sample in a study of Ad26.COV2.S vaccination and SARS-CoV-2 variants. Sequencing was performed with immunoSEQ multiplex PCR; in TCRdb, only in-frame clones are kept and a portion is missing. The table lists approximately 400,000 clones, 80% to 90% of them singletons, with 3% to 4% in the top ten. Sample: peripheral blood, taken in a trial of Ad26.COV2.S vaccine versus placebo. These receptor sequences come from a person aged 18 to 59 who received the Ad26.COV2.S COVID-19 vaccine or a placebo. CDR3s include the opening cysteine and the closing phenylalanine or tryptophan. The D gene is left open where the match is weak. Some rows mark clone size as missing; the rest say once, few, many or name a class of expanded clone.

j_call v_call clone_size d_call cdr3_aa cdr3_nt
TRBJ2-1 TRBV7-9 . . CASSLESGAYNEQFF TGTGCCAGCAGCTTAGAGTCTGGGGCCTACAATGAGCAGTTCTTC
TRBJ2-1 TRBV5-4 few TRBD1 CASSLWPGGQSEQFF TGTGCCAGCAGCTTGTGGCCAGGGGGCCAAAGTGAGCAGTTCTTC
TRBJ2-3 TRBV5-6 few TRBD2 CASIAGLAGGRSTDTQYF TGTGCCAGCATCGCCGGACTAGCGGGGGGGCGAAGCACAGATACGCAGTATTTT
TRBJ1-1 TRBV9 . . CASSVGAIRNTEAFF TGTGCCAGCAGCGTAGGGGCGATACGGAACACTGAAGCTTTCTTT
TRBJ1-5 TRBV7-9 . . CASSPQQGSGNQPQHF TGTGCCAGCAGCCCACAGCAGGGGTCAGGGAATCAGCCCCAGCATTTT
TRBJ1-1 TRBV18 . . CASSPVPQLNTEAFF TGTGCCAGCTCACCTGTACCCCAGCTGAACACTGAAGCTTTCTTT
TRBJ1-2 TRBV27 . . CASRGVDKGGWRGYGYTF TGTGCCAGCAGGGGCGTGGACAAGGGGGGTTGGCGGGGCTATGGCTACACCTTC
TRBJ1-5 TRBV5-1 . TRBD1 CASLPDRANQPQHF TGCGCCAGCTTACCGGACAGGGCAAATCAGCCCCAGCATTTT
TRBJ2-7 TRBV6-5 . . CASSYGRGADGYEQYF TGTGCCAGCAGTTACGGGCGGGGAGCGGACGGATACGAGCAGTACTTC
TRBJ2-7 TRBV5-1 once TRBD1 CASSWFFGTGGYEQYF TGCGCCAGCAGCTGGTTTTTCGGGACAGGGGGGTACGAGCAGTACTTC
TRBJ2-3 TRBV7-9 . TRBD2 CASNQGGADTQYF TGTGCCAGCAACCAGGGAGGGGCGGATACGCAGTATTTT
TRBJ1-1 TRBV6-4 . . CASRASAVGSTEAFF TGTGCCAGCAGGGCATCGGCCGTGGGTAGCACTGAAGCTTTCTTT
TRBJ2-5 TRBV19 . TRBD2 CASSRTSGGAETQYF TGTGCCAGTAGTAGGACTAGCGGGGGGGCGGAGACCCAGTACTTC
TRBJ1-5 TRBV7-9 . . CASSIGNVGPQHF TGTGCCAGCAGCATAGGTAACGTGGGGCCCCAGCATTTT
TRBJ2-4 TRBV30 few . CAWSGGRAPTNIQYF TGTGCCTGGAGTGGGGGTCGGGCCCCAACAAACATTCAGTACTTC
TRBJ2-1 TRBV20-1 . . CSASLLSFTKADEQFF TGCAGTGCTAGTCTTCTTAGCTTCACCAAGGCCGATGAGCAGTTCTTC
TRBJ2-7 TRBV18 . . CASSPGTGGYEQYF TGTGCCAGCTCACCAGGGACTGGGGGCTACGAGCAGTACTTC
TRBJ2-7 TRBV5-1 . . CASSELTDPRQYF TGCGCCAGCAGCGAGCTAACTGATCCGCGGCAGTACTTC
TRBJ2-7 TRBV2 . TRBD1 CASRVTGGGNEQYF TGTGCCAGCAGAGTGACAGGGGGCGGGAACGAGCAGTACTTC
TRBJ2-1 TRBV30 . TRBD2 CAWEYGLAGGGSSYNEQFF TGTGCCTGGGAATATGGACTAGCGGGAGGGGGGAGCTCCTACAATGAGCAGTTCTTC
TRBJ2-2 TRBV4-1 . TRBD1 CASSQAGQGVLGTGELFF TGCGCCAGCAGCCAAGCCGGGCAGGGGGTCCTCGGGACCGGGGAGCTGTTTTTT
TRBJ2-2 TRBV21-1 . . CASSNPGLAGATGELFF TGTGCCAGCAGCAATCCTGGACTAGCGGGAGCTACCGGGGAGCTGTTTTTT
TRBJ2-7 TRBV18 . TRBD1 CASSQLTGTYEQYF TGTGCCAGCTCACAGTTGACAGGGACCTACGAGCAGTACTTC
TRBJ1-2 TRBV11-2 . TRBD1 CASSSWDRGNGYTF TGTGCCAGCAGCTCCTGGGACAGGGGGAATGGCTACACCTTC
TRBJ1-3 TRBV4-3 . . CASSQERGSGNTIYF TGCGCCAGCAGCCAAGAGCGAGGTTCTGGAAACACCATATATTTT
TRBJ2-6 TRBV7-9 . TRBD1 CASSLGNRGRAGANVLTF TGTGCCAGCAGCCTAGGGAACAGGGGGCGAGCTGGGGCCAACGTCCTGACTTTC
TRBJ2-7 TRBV5-1 . . CASSLVAPSYEQYF TGCGCCAGCAGCTTGGTCGCCCCCTCCTACGAGCAGTACTTC
TRBJ1-6 TRBV9 . . CASSVVQGGSPLHF TGTGCCAGCAGCGTAGTACAGGGCGGTTCACCCCTCCACTTT